The 30 T cell receptor beta chains presented below share a single source sample, sequenced in a study of T cells expressing NK-cell markers. TCRdb reanalyzed the 5' RACE reads, giving one entry per CDR3 protein sequence and no DNA. Its listing shows 150,000 to 200,000 distinct CDR3 sequences. Sequencing was carried out using blood T cells: a sorted CD56 or NKG2C T cell subset, CD4+ or CD8+ T cells, or bulk PBMC T cells (not recorded which). The receptor source for this set is a man aged 18 to 69 in good health.

V usage is TRBV6-4 and J usage is TRBJ2-1; no DNA is available, so the TRBD1 call from TCRdb remains unchecked. The germline V gene encodes CDR1 MRHNA and CDR2 SNTAGT. The CDR3 has 15 residues. Here the CDR3 reads CASGWRRGSYNEQFF.

The CDR3 sequence is CSVDQGIPPVYNYGYTF. The gene calls are TRBV29-1 and TRBJ1-2; the D gene TCRdb calls, TRBD1, cannot be checked with no DNA. The CDR3 length is 17 residues. Germline CDR1 and CDR2: SQVTM and ANQGSEA. Filled out from reference TRBV29-1 and TRBJ1-2, the complete variable domain reads SAVISQKPSRDICQRGTSLTIQCQVDSQVTMMFWYRQQPGQSLTLIATANQGSEATYESGFVIDKFPISRPNLTFSTLTVSNMSPEDSSIYLCSVDQGIPPVYNYGYTFGSGTRLTVV.

The chain is built from TRBV24-1 and TRBJ2-7; the TCRdb call, TRBD1, lacks DNA for checking. The germline CDR1 and CDR2 sequences are KGHDR and SFDVKD. The CDR3 is made up of 19 amino acids. CDR3 in amino acids: CATSDWPPYKGYESYEQYF.

This chain connects TRBV11-2 to TRBJ1-1; there is no DNA to check the TCRdb D call of TRBD1. CDR1 is SGHAT and CDR2 is FQNNGV in the germline V gene. The CDR3 is 18 residues long. The CDR3 protein is CASSLGLGSAGLGTEAFF.

The V and J genes are TRBV3-1 and TRBJ2-4. Per the germline V gene, CDR1 is LGHDT and CDR2 is YNNKEL (reference sequence). The CDR3 totals 16 residues. CDR3 protein: CASSQTFGLAKNIQYF.

The chain links TRBV7-6 to TRBJ1-5; TCRdb's D call of TRBD1 is untestable without DNA. CDR3 length: 19 amino acids. Germline loops: CDR1 SGHVS, CDR2 FNYEAQ. The chain's CDR3 is CASSDCREPTFYCNQPQHF.

The genes are TRBV12-3 or TRBV12-4 and TRBJ2-1; the D call of TRBD2 rests on TCRdb alone, since no DNA is present to check it. This CDR3 spans 13 amino acids. This CDR3 reads CATGAGGPDEQFF.

The V call is TRBV4-2, the J call TRBJ1-1; no DNA is available, so the TRBD1 call from TCRdb remains unchecked. From germline, CDR1 is LGHNA and CDR2 YNFKEQ. The CDR3 loop spans 14 amino acids. The CDR3 sequence is CASTAKVETGEAFF.

CDR3 in amino acids: CASSSPDRPISNTEAFF. V is TRBV7-6 and J is TRBJ1-1; TCRdb designates TRBD1, a call that cannot be tested without DNA. The germline V gene encodes CDR1 SGHVS and CDR2 FNYEAQ. This CDR3 has 17 residues.

The CDR3 sequence is CSVEDLASNIQYF. The chain links TRBV29-1 to TRBJ2-4; TCRdb names TRBD2, which stays unverified in the absence of DNA. Per the germline V gene, CDR1 is SQVTM and CDR2 is ANQGSEA. The length of the CDR3 is 13 residues. Filled out from reference TRBV29-1 and TRBJ2-4, the complete variable domain reads SAVISQKPSRDICQRGTSLTIQCQVDSQVTMMFWYRQQPGQSLTLIATANQGSEATYESGFVIDKFPISRPNLTFSTLTVSNMSPEDSSIYLCSVEDLASNIQYFGAGTRLSVL.

The CDR3: CASSDYGKNTEAFF. The chain is built from TRBV6-1 and TRBJ1-1; with no DNA, the TCRdb D assignment of TRBD1 cannot be verified. The CDR3 is 14 residues long. Germline V gives CDR1 MNHNS, CDR2 SASEGT.

This chain uses TRBV20-1 with TRBJ2-2; TCRdb gives TRBD2 as the D gene, but with no DNA this cannot be confirmed. The germline gives CDR1 DFQATT, CDR2 SNEGSKA (reference sequence). CDR3 length: 14 amino acids. CDR3 region: CSAPAGGPGGELFF.

The chain combines TRBV28 with TRBJ1-6; lacking DNA, the TRBD1 call made by TCRdb goes unchecked. The CDR3 is 15 residues long. Per the germline V gene, CDR1 is MDHEN and CDR2 is SYDVKM. The chain's CDR3 is CASSFMGGLNSPLHF.

The chain is built from TRBV7-6 and TRBJ1-2. This CDR3 is built from 15 residues. Looked up from germline, CDR1 is SGHVS and CDR2 is FNYEAQ. This CDR3 is CASSLGGIANYGYTF. The full variable domain, completed using reference TRBV7-6 and TRBJ1-2, is GAGVSQSPRYKVTKRGQDVALRCDPISGHVSLYWYRQALGQGPEFLTYFNYEAQQDKSGLPNDRFSAERPEGSISTLTIQRTEQRDSAMYRCASSLGGIANYGYTFGSGTRLTVV.

The chain carries TRBV20-1 and TRBJ2-7; TCRdb's D call, TRBD2, is unchecked because there is no DNA. This CDR3 region has 17 residues. Looked up from germline, CDR1 is DFQATT and CDR2 is SNEGSKA (reference sequence). The CDR3 spells CSAREGLAGGFSYEQYF.

The chain uses TRBV28 and TRBJ1-2. CDR3 length: 15 amino acids. Germline assignment: CDR1 MDHEN and CDR2 SYDVKM. The CDR3: CASSLLAGSVHGYTF.

The chain combines TRBV14 with TRBJ2-5; the TCRdb D gene call, TRBD2, has no DNA to confirm it. The CDR3 totals 19 residues. Germline CDR1 SGHDN, CDR2 FVKESK. The CDR3 is CASSDRGLAGVLYQETQYF.

The chain links TRBV5-5 to TRBJ2-3; TCRdb proposes TRBD1, but this gene call is untestable without DNA. The CDR3 runs to 15 residues. Per the germline V gene, CDR1 is SGHKS and CDR2 is YYEKEE (reference sequence). The CDR3 protein is CASSTDRVSTDTQYF.

The rearrangement links TRBV7-9 to TRBJ2-5; lacking DNA, the TRBD2 call made by TCRdb goes unchecked. CDR3 length equals 16 residues. Germline V CDR1 and CDR2: SEHNR, FQNEAQ (reference sequence). The CDR3 is CASSLVGLAGEETQYF.

The chain uses TRBV20-1 and TRBJ1-1; TCRdb names TRBD1, which stays unverified in the absence of DNA. The CDR3 extends over 18 amino acids. Looked up from germline, CDR1 is DFQATT and CDR2 is SNEGSKA (reference sequence). CDR3 protein: CSASGQGFWSSPRTEAFF.

V is TRBV6-5 and J is TRBJ2-4; checking the TCRdb D call of TRBD1 is not possible without DNA. The CDR3 consists of 18 residues. The germline V gene encodes CDR1 MNHEY and CDR2 SVGAGI. The CDR3 loop is CASSYSIPGGYAKNIQYF.

The chain carries TRBV5-1 and TRBJ2-3; the D call from TCRdb, TRBD2, cannot be confirmed without DNA. The germline V gene has CDR1 SGHRS and CDR2 YFSETQ. CDR3 size: 15 residues. CDR3 in amino acids: CASTLGTSGADTQYF.

This sequence joins TRBV19 and TRBJ2-7; TCRdb names TRBD1, which stays unverified in the absence of DNA. The CDR3 runs 16 residues. Germline V gene lookup returns CDR1 LNHDA and CDR2 SQIVND (reference sequence). The CDR3 sequence is CASRNTRDGKSYEQYF.

This chain joins TRBV6-6 and TRBJ2-5; the TCRdb call, TRBD1, lacks DNA for checking. Per the germline V gene, CDR1 is MNHNY and CDR2 is SVGAGI (reference sequence). The CDR3 totals 13 residues. The CDR3 sequence: CASSYGQWLDQYF.

Here the CDR3 reads CASSKVQRGVYEQYF. This rearrangement joins TRBV21-1 to TRBJ2-7; the TRBD2 assignment by TCRdb is unverifiable without DNA. TRBV21-1 is annotated as a pseudogene. This CDR3 is built from 15 residues.

The genes are TRBV5-8 and TRBJ2-3. From germline, CDR1 is SGHTS and CDR2 YDEGEE. The CDR3 is 16 residues long. The CDR3 protein is CASSWGDSSSTDTHYF.

V is TRBV5-1 and J is TRBJ1-2; TCRdb's D gene call, TRBD1, goes unchecked for lack of DNA. The CDR3 spans 14 residues. Germline assignment: CDR1 SGHRS and CDR2 YFSETQ. CDR3 sequence reads: CASSSSNRGLGYTF.

The rearrangement joins TRBV7-3 to TRBJ2-2; TCRdb gives TRBD2 as the D gene, but with no DNA this cannot be confirmed. The CDR3 is 16 residues long. Germline V gives CDR1 SGHTA, CDR2 FQGTGA. This chain's CDR3 is CASSLTLAENTGELFF.

This rearrangement joins TRBV13 to TRBJ2-2; TCRdb names TRBD1, which stays unverified in the absence of DNA. The CDR3 covers 16 residues. Germline V lookup: CDR1 PRHDT, CDR2 FYEKMQ (reference sequence). The CDR3: CASSLSLGPYTGELFF.

This chain joins TRBV4-1 and TRBJ2-3; without DNA, the TCRdb call of TRBD1 cannot be checked. Germline assignment: CDR1 MGHRA and CDR2 YSYEKL. The CDR3 consists of 15 residues. CDR3 residues: CASSQENPPGDTQYF.